This TCR beta chain emerged from a study of Graves' ophthalmopathy and Graves' hyperthyroidism. Study at large: Hyperthyroidism was classified as stable if no ophthalmopathy occurred within 18 months of follow-up. Study conclusions and caveats: Sensitivity of about 91% and specificity of less than 82% were achieved when a 13-signature model separated ophthalmopathy from stable hyperthyroidism. Sensitivity of roughly 71% and specificity of nearly 75% were achieved by the model that predicted ophthalmopathy progression. Blood also held most thyroid clonotypes expanded above 0.001 frequency.

In this sample, this clonotype turned up many times. Its antigen is undetermined. Compared with germline, one end of the junction differs, possibly owing to a read error. The CDR3 is 13 residues long. Per the germline V gene, CDR1 is SGHRS and CDR2 is YFSETQ. RNA transcripts were the source from which TCR beta CDR3 regions were amplified. HTBI-primed RT-PCR formed the first round, and a multiplex PCR formed the second. MiXCR, run by TCRdb on the multiplex PCR reads, gives a single entry per CDR3 protein. The sample lists more than 1,000,000 distinct CDR3 sequences; about two fifths were seen once. The material sequenced was peripheral blood or thyroid tissue (not recorded which). This TCR was sampled from an adult man with Graves' hyperthyroidism. The rearrangement links TRBV5-1 to TRBJ1-1; D ambiguous. CDR3 amino acids: CASSLRTNTEAFF. In nucleotides, the CDR3 is TGTGCCAGCAGCTTAAGAACGAACACTGAAGCTTTCTTT.